This TCR beta chain was recorded in a study of CD8+CD57+ T cells in acquired aplastic anemia. Study-wide background: The mean DNA yield obtained from sorted CD4+ and CD8+ cells came to around 3 ug. For CD4+ cells, healthy donors had an average of approximately 10 million reads. General study findings and limits: Patients and controls turned out to have some 30 CD8+ CDR3 sequences in common. For CD8+ Simpson's diversity, patients and controls showed no significant difference.

About this clonotype itself: Its specificity is unknown.

The TCR beta profiling, which covered VDJ combination and CDR3 sequence, was carried out using genomic DNA as the template. MiXCR, applied by TCRdb to the reads, yields one record per CDR3 protein. Altogether roughly 150,000 distinct CDR3 sequences are present, around 45% being singletons, with the ten largest covering 1.1%. This CDR3 is built from 18 residues. The V gene's germline CDR1 is LGHDT and CDR2 YNNKEL (reference sequence). The trim removed 4 bases at V and 5 bases at J, leaving 18 bases unmatched. Sequenced material: sorted CD4+, CD8+, or CD8+CD57+ T cells (not recorded which) from PBMCs. The TCR originated in a human donor in good health. The chain is built from TRBV3-1 and TRBJ2-5; 8 bases match TRBD2. CDR3 DNA: TGTGCCAGCAGCCCCCTAAGTGGAGGAGCGGGAGTCGGTGAGACCCAGTACTTC. Its protein product is CASSPLSGGAGVGETQYF.